This T cell receptor beta chain originates from a study of cytomegalovirus exposure and HLA in healthy donors. Study-wide findings and caveats: In a later analysis, TCR association rates varied by HLA locus: DRB1 most, HLA-C fewest. In a later analysis, TCR beta V- and J-gene trimming was associated with a missense DCLRE1C variant.

After removal of 4 bases from V and 8 bases from J, the junction contained 8 bases not matched to a gene. This CDR3 is built from 13 residues. Germline CDR1 SGHRS, CDR2 YFSETQ. Primers: 60 Vbeta forward and 13 Jbeta reverse. Only in-frame clones appear in the TCRdb table, and some are missing; sequencing was by immunoSEQ multiplex PCR. The table has a few hundred thousand clones, more than 60% seen once. Comments on this clone: What it binds is not known.

The chain links TRBV5-1 to TRBJ1-1, with 7 bases matching TRBD1. The source is a man aged 35-49 years in good health and CMV-seronegative. The sequenced sample was PBMCs. The CDR3 loop is CASSHQGESEAFF. The CDR3 region has the DNA TGCGCCAGCAGCCACCAGGGGGAATCGGAAGCTTTCTTT. Filled out from reference TRBV5-1 and TRBJ1-1, the complete variable domain reads KAGVTQTPRYLIKTRGQQVTLSCSPISGHRSVSWYQQTPGQGLQFLFEYFSETQRNKGNFPGRFSGRQFSNSRSEMNVSTLELGDSALYLCASSHQGESEAFFGQGTRLTVV.